The present TCR beta chain was sequenced within a study of T cell responses to AZD1222 COVID-19 vaccine. Study observations and caveats: Distributed over spike, vaccine-associated CD4 TCRs predominated at 160-218 and 743-854. Donors were mostly white British, more females; clonal diversity possibly underestimated.

This table comes from immunoSEQ multiplex PCR, and its TCRdb copy is limited to in-frame clones, with some not included. The sample comprises 60,000 to 70,000 clones, roughly 85% of which are singletons, and approximately 18% rests with the top ten. Germline CDR1 and CDR2: SGHNT and YYREEE (reference sequence). V was trimmed by 0 bases and J by 5 bases, leaving 8 bases between them. This CDR3 is 14 amino acids long. Comments on this clone: Its target is unknown.

This chain links TRBV5-4 with TRBJ2-2; D gene unclear. This sequence was found in an adult in good health. The sample consisted of peripheral blood, taken on day 0 of AZD1222 vaccination. The CDR3 sequence: CASSLEFLTGELFF. As DNA, the CDR3 is TGTGCCAGCAGCTTGGAGTTCTTAACCGGGGAGCTGTTTTTT. Full variable domain (outside the CDR3, taken from reference TRBV5-4 and TRBJ2-2): ETGVTQSPTHLIKTRGQQVTLRCSSQSGHNTVSWYQQALGQGPQFIFQYYREEENGRGNFPPRFSGLQFPNYSSELNVNALELDDSALYLCASSLEFLTGELFFGEGSRLTVL.